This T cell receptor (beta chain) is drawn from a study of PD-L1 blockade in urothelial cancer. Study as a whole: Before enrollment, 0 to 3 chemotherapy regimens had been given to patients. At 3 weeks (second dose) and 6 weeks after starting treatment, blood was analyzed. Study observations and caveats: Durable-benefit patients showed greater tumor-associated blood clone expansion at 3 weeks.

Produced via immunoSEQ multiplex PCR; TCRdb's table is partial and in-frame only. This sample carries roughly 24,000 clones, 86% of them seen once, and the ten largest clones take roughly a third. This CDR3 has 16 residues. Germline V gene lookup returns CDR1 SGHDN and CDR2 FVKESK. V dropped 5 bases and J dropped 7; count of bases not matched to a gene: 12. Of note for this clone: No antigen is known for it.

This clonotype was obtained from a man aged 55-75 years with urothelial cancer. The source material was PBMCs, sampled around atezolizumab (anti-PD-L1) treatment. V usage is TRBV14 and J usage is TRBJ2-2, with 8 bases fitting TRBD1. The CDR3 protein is CASSLVDRGRVGELFF. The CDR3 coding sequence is TGTGCCAGCAGCTTGGTCGACAGGGGAAGAGTCGGGGAGCTGTTTTTT.